This T cell receptor beta chain was retrieved from a study of blood T cells in healthy people across ages. Alongside a J-beta primer mix, a sample-barcoded 5' primer served in a second PCR lasting about 7 to 12 cycles. TCRdb ran MiXCR on the 5' RACE reads and lists one entry per CDR3 protein. The repertoire includes some 1.5 million distinct CDR3 sequences, under 30% of them detected once, and around 7.7% sits in the top ten. This clonotype has just a few counts. The sequenced sample was blood. This receptor was obtained from a woman under 40 in good health.

As DNA, the CDR3 is TGTGCCAGCTCACAGGGGGCCGGTGGGGCCAACGTCCTGACTTTC. This gives the protein CASSQGAGGANVLTF. V usage is TRBV18 and J usage is TRBJ2-6, with TRBD1 matching 7 bases. From germline, CDR1 is KGHSH and CDR2 LQKENI. After removal of 4 bases from V and 3 bases from J, the junction contained 3 bases not matched to a gene. The CDR3 totals 15 residues.